The sequence of this T cell receptor beta chain was determined in a study of STAT3 mutations in large granular lymphocyte leukemia. Whole-study findings and limits: In T-cell large granular lymphocyte leukemia, about half of patients showed multiple immunodominant subclonotypes.

The germline CDR1 and CDR2 sequences are SQVTM and ANQGSEA. Trimming pared 4 bases from V and 8 bases from J, leaving 9 bases between. The length of the CDR3 is 11 residues. Data came from immunoSEQ multiplex PCR; TCRdb stores just in-frame clones and leaves some out. This table has about 9,400 clones, roughly nine tenths appearing once. Of note for this clone: The antigen is not known.

Input material: peripheral blood mononuclear cells. This chain uses TRBV29-1 with TRBJ2-1; D ambiguous. The source is a man aged 80 or over with T-cell large granular lymphocyte leukemia. Some clones in this sample may be carry-over from other donors' samples. CDR3 coding DNA: TGCAGCGTTGTCCTCGGTTATGAGCAGTTCTTC. Amino acid sequence: CSVVLGYEQFF.